Listed below are T cell receptor beta chains from one sample, sequenced in a study of T cell repertoires in cytomegalovirus infection. TCRdb processed the reads anew with MiXCR; each CDR3 protein has one entry. The sample shows around 900,000 distinct CDR3 sequences, roughly a third of them seen only once. Antigens of these TCRs are unknown. Sequenced here: cultured CD8+ T cells from PBMCs, sampled from culture after CMV antigen stimulation. These receptors originate from a human donor in good health (CMV status not recorded). Some clones in this sample may be carry-over from other donors' samples. Each CDR3 is given with its conserved first and last residue. Each record gives: D gene, V gene, CDR3 length, J gene, clone size, CDR3 protein, CDR3 DNA. The D gene is left open where the match is weak. Not every row has a clone size; where given, it reads once, few, many or a size class.

-,TRBV5-1,18,TRBJ1-6,-,CASSLRAPTGKNNSPLHF,TGCGCCAGCAGCCTCCGGGCGCCAACAGGGAAAAATAATTCACCCCTCCACTTT
-,TRBV27,14,TRBJ2-2,few,CASSFDQRTGELFF,TGTGCCAGCAGCTTTGACCAGAGGACCGGGGAGCTGTTTTTT
-,TRBV20-1,14,TRBJ2-2,-,CSALETFRPGELFF,TGCAGTGCTCTAGAGACGTTCCGGCCCGGGGAGCTGTTTTTT
-,TRBV4-1,19,TRBJ1-2,-,CANSQDHSQHEARSYGYTF,TGCGCCAACAGCCAAGATCATTCCCAACACGAGGCTCGGAGCTATGGCTACACCTTC
-,TRBV2,15,TRBJ1-1,-,CASIGGSIEDTEAFF,TGTGCCAGCATAGGAGGTTCGATTGAGGACACTGAAGCTTTCTTT
-,TRBV12-3/TRBV12-4,13,TRBJ2-3,few,CASGPSNLDTQYF,TGTGCCAGCGGTCCGAGTAATCTGGATACGCAGTATTTT
-,TRBV5-1,16,TRBJ1-1,few,CASSLVSWAQYTEAFF,TGCGCCAGCAGCTTGGTATCTTGGGCGCAGTACACTGAAGCTTTCTTT
-,TRBV4-2,15,TRBJ2-6,-,CASNDRFSGANVLTF,TGTGCCAGCAATGACCGATTTTCTGGGGCCAACGTCCTGACTTTC
TRBD2,TRBV12-3/TRBV12-4,16,TRBJ2-5,-,CASSPQAGGSQETQYF,TGTGCCAGCAGTCCCCAAGCGGGGGGGTCCCAAGAGACCCAGTACTTC
TRBD1,TRBV6-1,15,TRBJ2-5,many,CASSVRDSTKETQYF,TGTGCCAGCAGTGTCCGGGACAGCACCAAAGAGACCCAGTACTTC
TRBD1,TRBV7-9,14,TRBJ2-7,many,CASSWTGGNYEQYF,TGTGCCAGCAGCTGGACAGGGGGGAACTACGAGCAGTACTTC
-,TRBV11-3,16,TRBJ2-1,few,CASSLEQGLSYNEQFF,TGTGCCAGCAGCTTAGAACAGGGCCTCTCCTACAATGAGCAGTTCTTC
-,TRBV7-8,16,TRBJ2-5,few,CASSSSGPQVAETQYF,TGTGCCAGCAGCTCCTCCGGGCCCCAGGTGGCGGAGACCCAGTACTTC
-,TRBV6-5,15,TRBJ2-3,many,CASSYSGQAGGTQYF,TGTGCCAGCAGTTACTCGGGGCAGGCCGGTGGTACGCAGTATTTT
-,TRBV19,14,TRBJ2-7,few,CASSPALEEREQYF,TGTGCCAGTAGTCCCGCTTTGGAAGAACGCGAGCAGTACTTC
-,TRBV7-8,15,TRBJ1-6,few,CASSLGNGFRSPLHF,TGTGCCAGCAGCTTAGGAAACGGGTTTCGTTCACCCCTCCACTTT
-,TRBV7-9,17,TRBJ2-1,-,CASSFIIRHGGGNEQFF,TGTGCCAGCAGCTTCATAATACGACACGGAGGTGGCAATGAGCAGTTCTTC
TRBD2,TRBV24-1,17,TRBJ2-5,few,CATSDQGLAGGQETQYF,TGTGCCACCAGTGATCAGGGACTAGCGGGGGGCCAAGAGACCCAGTACTTC
-,TRBV7-4,13,TRBJ1-2,once,CASSGRRTDGYTF,TGTGCCAGCAGCGGACGCCGGACAGATGGCTACACCTTC
TRBD1,TRBV7-2,14,TRBJ1-6,many,CASSWTGGNSPLHF,TGTGCCAGCAGCTGGACAGGGGGGAATTCACCCCTCCACTTT
TRBD1,TRBV4-1,14,TRBJ1-6,few,CASSQGTGGSPLHF,TGCGCCAGCAGCCAGGGGACAGGGGGTTCACCCCTCCACTTT
-,TRBV12-3/TRBV12-4,14,TRBJ2-2,few,CASSLQGGGGELFF,TGTGCCAGCAGTTTACAGGGAGGGGGCGGGGAGCTGTTTTTT
-,TRBV7-9,15,TRBJ1-4,-,CASSRQEPTNEKLFF,TGTGCCAGCAGCAGACAGGAGCCAACTAATGAAAAACTGTTTTTT